This is a list of T cell receptor beta chains from one sample in a study of response to subunit inactivated influenza vaccine. In TCRdb, the RT-PCR reads were re-called with MiXCR into one record per CDR3 protein. The repertoire includes a few hundred thousand distinct CDR3 sequences, roughly 15% of them detected once, and 11% sits in the top ten. The material was PBMCs from blood, obtained roughly 12 days after vaccination. The origin of the receptors is a man over 45 who received an inactivated influenza vaccine. The CDR3 runs from the conserved cysteine through the conserved F or W. Each record gives: CDR3 DNA, CDR3 protein, clone size, J gene, D gene, V gene. The D gene is left open where the match is weak. Some rows mark clone size as missing; the rest say once, few, many or name a class of expanded clone.

CDR3nt: TGTGCCAGCAGCTTATCTGGGGGAAAATATGGCTACACCTTC; CDR3aa: CASSLSGGKYGYTF; abundance: -; j_gene: TRBJ1-2; d_gene: -; v_gene: TRBV7-9
CDR3nt: TGTGCCAGCAGCTTAGTTACGGGGGGAGTGCTAGCCAAAAACATTCAGTACTTC; CDR3aa: CASSLVTGGVLAKNIQYF; abundance: -; j_gene: TRBJ2-4; d_gene: TRBD2; v_gene: TRBV11-2
CDR3nt: TGTGCCAGCAGTTTAGGGGTAGCGGGATTTCGGCAGTTCTTC; CDR3aa: CASSLGVAGFRQFF; abundance: few; j_gene: TRBJ2-1; d_gene: TRBD2; v_gene: TRBV12-3/TRBV12-4
CDR3nt: TGTGCCAGCAGGGCCAGGACTAGCGGGACCGATGAGCAGTTCTTC; CDR3aa: CASRARTSGTDEQFF; abundance: few; j_gene: TRBJ2-1; d_gene: TRBD2; v_gene: TRBV5-4
CDR3nt: TGTGCCAGCAGCTTATCGCCAGGGAAAGAGCAGTACTTC; CDR3aa: CASSLSPGKEQYF; abundance: -; j_gene: TRBJ2-7; d_gene: -; v_gene: TRBV11-2
CDR3nt: TGTGCCAGCAGCTTCTCGCCGGGGAGGTATGAGCAGTTCTTC; CDR3aa: CASSFSPGRYEQFF; abundance: -; j_gene: TRBJ2-1; d_gene: -; v_gene: TRBV5-4
CDR3nt: TGTGCCAGCAGCGGATCCACCCGGACAGGGAGCTCCTACGAGCAGTACTTC; CDR3aa: CASSGSTRTGSSYEQYF; abundance: -; j_gene: TRBJ2-7; d_gene: TRBD1; v_gene: TRBV7-9
CDR3nt: TGTGCCAGCAGCCCACGGACAGCGGACACCGGGGAGCTGTTTTTT; CDR3aa: CASSPRTADTGELFF; abundance: -; j_gene: TRBJ2-2; d_gene: -; v_gene: TRBV4-2
CDR3nt: TGTGCCACCAGCAGAGATGGAGGGACAGGGGGCGATGAGCAGTTCTTC; CDR3aa: CATSRDGGTGGDEQFF; abundance: -; j_gene: TRBJ2-1; d_gene: TRBD1; v_gene: TRBV15
CDR3nt: TGTGCCTGGAGTGGATCCACAGATACGCAGTATTTT; CDR3aa: CAWSGSTDTQYF; abundance: many; j_gene: TRBJ2-3; d_gene: -; v_gene: TRBV30
CDR3nt: TGTGCCAGCAGCCAAACTAGGTGGACCGGGGAGCTGTTTTTT; CDR3aa: CASSQTRWTGELFF; abundance: -; j_gene: TRBJ2-2; d_gene: -; v_gene: TRBV4-2
CDR3nt: TGCGCCAGCAGCGAAGGACAGTGGAATGAAAAACTGTTTTTT; CDR3aa: CASSEGQWNEKLFF; abundance: many; j_gene: TRBJ1-4; d_gene: -; v_gene: TRBV5-1
CDR3nt: TGTGCCAGTAGTACCACAGGGTCTGGGGCCAACGTCCTGACTTTC; CDR3aa: CASSTTGSGANVLTF; abundance: -; j_gene: TRBJ2-6; d_gene: -; v_gene: TRBV19
CDR3nt: TGTGCCAGCAGTCCTACGAAAATGACGACAGATACGCAGTATTTT; CDR3aa: CASSPTKMTTDTQYF; abundance: few; j_gene: TRBJ2-3; d_gene: -; v_gene: TRBV27
CDR3nt: TGTGCCAGCAGTGAAGGGTATCTAGCGGGAGGGATTGTAGATACGCAGTATTTT; CDR3aa: CASSEGYLAGGIVDTQYF; abundance: -; j_gene: TRBJ2-3; d_gene: TRBD2; v_gene: TRBV2
CDR3nt: TGTGCCAGCAGCCCACAAGCAGGGGGTATCCCCTACGAGCAGTACTTC; CDR3aa: CASSPQAGGIPYEQYF; abundance: few; j_gene: TRBJ2-7; d_gene: TRBD1; v_gene: TRBV27
CDR3nt: TGTGCCAGCAGTTTAGGGGACAGGGGTTACGAGCAGTACTTC; CDR3aa: CASSLGDRGYEQYF; abundance: few; j_gene: TRBJ2-7; d_gene: TRBD1; v_gene: TRBV27